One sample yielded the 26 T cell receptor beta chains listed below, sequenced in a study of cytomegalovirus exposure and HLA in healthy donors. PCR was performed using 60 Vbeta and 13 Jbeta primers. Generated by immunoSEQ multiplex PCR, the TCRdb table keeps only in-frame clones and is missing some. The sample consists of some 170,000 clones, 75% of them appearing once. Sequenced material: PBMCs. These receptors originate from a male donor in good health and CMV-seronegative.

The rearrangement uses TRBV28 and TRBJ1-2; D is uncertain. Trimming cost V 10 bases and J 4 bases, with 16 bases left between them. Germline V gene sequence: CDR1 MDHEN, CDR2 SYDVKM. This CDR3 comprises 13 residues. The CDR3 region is CATLIYTGYGYTF. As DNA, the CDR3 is TGTGCCACACTCATATATACGGGCTATGGCTACACCTTC.

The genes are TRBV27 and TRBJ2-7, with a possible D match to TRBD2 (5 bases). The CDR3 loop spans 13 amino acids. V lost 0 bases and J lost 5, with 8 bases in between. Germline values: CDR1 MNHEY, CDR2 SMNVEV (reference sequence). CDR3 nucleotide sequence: TGTGCCAGCAGTTTATCGGAGGTTCACGAGCAGTACTTC. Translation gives CASSLSEVHEQYF.

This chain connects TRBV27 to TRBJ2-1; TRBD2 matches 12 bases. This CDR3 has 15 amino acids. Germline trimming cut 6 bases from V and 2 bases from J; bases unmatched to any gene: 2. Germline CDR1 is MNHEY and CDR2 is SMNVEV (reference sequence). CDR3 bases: TGTGCCAGCAGCGGACTAGCGGGGACCTACAATGAGCAGTTCTTC. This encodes CASSGLAGTYNEQFF.

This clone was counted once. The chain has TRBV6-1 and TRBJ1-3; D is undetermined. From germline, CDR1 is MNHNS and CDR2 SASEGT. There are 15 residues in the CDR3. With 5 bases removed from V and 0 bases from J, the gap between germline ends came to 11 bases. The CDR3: CASSPSHSSGNTIYF. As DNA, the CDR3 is TGTGCCAGCAGTCCGTCCCACAGCTCTGGAAACACCATATATTTT.

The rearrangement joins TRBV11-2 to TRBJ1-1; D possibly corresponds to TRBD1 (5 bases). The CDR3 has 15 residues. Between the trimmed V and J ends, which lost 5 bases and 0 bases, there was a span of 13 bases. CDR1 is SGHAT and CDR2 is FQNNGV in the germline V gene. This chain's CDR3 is CASSGHQGLNTEAFF. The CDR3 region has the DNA TGTGCCAGCAGCGGCCACCAGGGTCTGAACACTGAAGCTTTCTTT.

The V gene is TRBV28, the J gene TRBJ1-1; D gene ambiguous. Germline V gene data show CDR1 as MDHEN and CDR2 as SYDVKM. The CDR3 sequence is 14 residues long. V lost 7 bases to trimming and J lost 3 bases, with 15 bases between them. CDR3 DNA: TGTGCCAGCACTACGGGAGGATGGGACACTGAAGCTTTCTTT. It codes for CASTTGGWDTEAFF.

In DNA, the CDR3 is TGTGCCTGGACCACGGGCGGGAATCGGTACGAGCAGTACTTC. Translating gives CAWTTGGNRYEQYF. This chain joins TRBV30 and TRBJ2-5; maybe TRBD2 (6 bases). The DNA end is a closer match to TRBJ2-7, so the J assignment may be wrong. The CDR3 covers 14 residues. CDR1 GTSNPN and CDR2 SVGIG come from the germline V gene (reference sequence).

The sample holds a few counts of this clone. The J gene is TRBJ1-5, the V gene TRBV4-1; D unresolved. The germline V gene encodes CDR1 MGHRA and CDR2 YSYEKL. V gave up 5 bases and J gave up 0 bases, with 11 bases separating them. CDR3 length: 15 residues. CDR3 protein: CASSEVRVSNQPQHF. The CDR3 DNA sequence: TGCGCCAGCAGCGAGGTGAGGGTTAGCAATCAGCCCCAGCATTTT.

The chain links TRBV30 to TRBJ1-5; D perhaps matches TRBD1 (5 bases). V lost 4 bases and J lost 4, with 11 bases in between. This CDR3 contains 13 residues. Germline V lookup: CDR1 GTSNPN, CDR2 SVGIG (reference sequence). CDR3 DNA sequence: TGTGCCTGGACTCAGCAGGGAAATCAGCCCCAGCATTTT. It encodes CAWTQQGNQPQHF.

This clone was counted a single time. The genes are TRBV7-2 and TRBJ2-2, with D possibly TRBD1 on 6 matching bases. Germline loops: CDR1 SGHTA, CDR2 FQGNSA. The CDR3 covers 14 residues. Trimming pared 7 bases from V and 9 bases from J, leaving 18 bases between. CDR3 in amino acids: CASTLGQMHRELFF. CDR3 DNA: TGTGCCAGCACCCTTGGACAGATGCACCGGGAGCTGTTTTTT.

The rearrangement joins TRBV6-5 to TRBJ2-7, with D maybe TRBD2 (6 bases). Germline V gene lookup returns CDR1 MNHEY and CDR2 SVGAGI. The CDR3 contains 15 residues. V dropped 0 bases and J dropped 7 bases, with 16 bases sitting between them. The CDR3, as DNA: TGTGCCAGCAGTTACTCTGAGTGGGGGACTCGGGAGCAGTACTTC. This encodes CASSYSEWGTREQYF.

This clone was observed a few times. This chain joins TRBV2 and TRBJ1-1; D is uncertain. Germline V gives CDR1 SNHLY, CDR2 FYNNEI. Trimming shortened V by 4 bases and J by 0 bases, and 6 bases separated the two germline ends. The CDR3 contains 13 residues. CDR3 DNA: TGTGCCAGCAGTGTCGTTATGAACACTGAAGCTTTCTTT. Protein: CASSVVMNTEAFF.

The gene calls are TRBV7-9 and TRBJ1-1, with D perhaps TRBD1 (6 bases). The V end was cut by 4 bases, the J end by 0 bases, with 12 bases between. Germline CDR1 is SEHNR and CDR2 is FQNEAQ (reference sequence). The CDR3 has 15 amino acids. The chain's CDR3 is CASSSSGTMNTEAFF. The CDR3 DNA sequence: TGTGCCAGCAGCTCCTCCGGGACAATGAACACTGAAGCTTTCTTT.

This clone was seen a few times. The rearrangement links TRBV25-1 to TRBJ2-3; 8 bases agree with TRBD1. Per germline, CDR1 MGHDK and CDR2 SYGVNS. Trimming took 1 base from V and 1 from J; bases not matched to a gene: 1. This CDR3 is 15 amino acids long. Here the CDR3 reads CASSELGQGTDTQYF. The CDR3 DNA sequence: TGTGCCAGCAGTGAATTGGGACAGGGCACAGATACGCAGTATTTT.

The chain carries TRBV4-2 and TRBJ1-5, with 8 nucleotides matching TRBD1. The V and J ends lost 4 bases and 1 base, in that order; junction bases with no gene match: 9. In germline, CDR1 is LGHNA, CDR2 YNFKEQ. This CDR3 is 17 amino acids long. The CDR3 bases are TGTGCCAGCAGCCGGGACGGGACAGGTTGGAGCAATCAGCCCCAGCATTTT. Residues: CASSRDGTGWSNQPQHF.

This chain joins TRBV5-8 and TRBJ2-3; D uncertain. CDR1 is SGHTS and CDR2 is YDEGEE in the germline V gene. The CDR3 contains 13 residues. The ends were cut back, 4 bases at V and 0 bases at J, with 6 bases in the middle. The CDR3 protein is CASSPVSTDTQYF. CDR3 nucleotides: TGTGCCAGCAGCCCCGTCAGCACAGATACGCAGTATTTT.

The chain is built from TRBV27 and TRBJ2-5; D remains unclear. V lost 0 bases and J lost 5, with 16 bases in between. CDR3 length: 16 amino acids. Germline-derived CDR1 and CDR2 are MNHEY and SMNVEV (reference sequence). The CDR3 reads CASSLSVNPPRETQYF. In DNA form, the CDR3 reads TGTGCCAGCAGTTTATCTGTCAACCCGCCCCGGGAGACCCAGTACTTC.

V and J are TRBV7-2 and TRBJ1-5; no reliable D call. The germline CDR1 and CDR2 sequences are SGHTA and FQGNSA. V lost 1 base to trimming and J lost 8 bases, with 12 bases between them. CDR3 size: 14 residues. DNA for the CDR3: TGTGCCAGCAGCTTAGATGGCGGGTTGGAGCCCCAGCATTTT. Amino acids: CASSLDGGLEPQHF.

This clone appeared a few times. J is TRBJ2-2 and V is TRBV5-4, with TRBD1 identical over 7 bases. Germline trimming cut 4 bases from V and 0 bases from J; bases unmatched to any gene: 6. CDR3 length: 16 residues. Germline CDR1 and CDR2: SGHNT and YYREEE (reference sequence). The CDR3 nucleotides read TGTGCCAGCAGCCGAAACAGGGGCACGAACACCGGGGAGCTGTTTTTT. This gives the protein CASSRNRGTNTGELFF.

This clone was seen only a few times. CDR3 sequence reads: CASSVEGREHTEAFF. For the CDR3, the DNA is TGTGCCAGCAGCGTAGAGGGCAGGGAACACACTGAAGCTTTCTTT. The V call is TRBV9, the J call TRBJ1-1, with D possibly TRBD1 on 5 matching bases. Germline V gene sequence: CDR1 SGDLS, CDR2 YYNGEE. Trimming stripped 0 bases from V and 3 bases from J, with 12 bases between. The CDR3 is 15 amino acids.

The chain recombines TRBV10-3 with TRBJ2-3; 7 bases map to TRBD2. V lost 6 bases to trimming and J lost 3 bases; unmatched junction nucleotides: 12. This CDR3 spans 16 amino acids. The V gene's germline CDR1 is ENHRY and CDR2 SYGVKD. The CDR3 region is CAIREGLEKRTDTQYF. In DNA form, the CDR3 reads TGTGCCATCAGAGAAGGACTAGAAAAAAGGACAGATACGCAGTATTTT.

CDR3 residues: CASSNKQVANYGYTF. CDR3 nucleotides: TGCGCCAGCAGCAACAAACAGGTGGCTAACTATGGCTACACCTTC. The chain employs TRBV5-1 and TRBJ1-2; D perhaps matches TRBD1 (5 bases). Trimming removed 4 bases at V and 0 bases at J, with 13 bases between. CDR1 SGHRS and CDR2 YFSETQ come from the germline V gene. This CDR3 contains 15 residues.

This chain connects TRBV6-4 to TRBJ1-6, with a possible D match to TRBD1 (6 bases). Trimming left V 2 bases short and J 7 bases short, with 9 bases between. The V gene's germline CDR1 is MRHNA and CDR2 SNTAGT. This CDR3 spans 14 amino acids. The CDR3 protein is CASSDQTGNSPLHF. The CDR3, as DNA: TGTGCCAGCAGTGACCAGACAGGAAATTCACCCCTCCACTTT.

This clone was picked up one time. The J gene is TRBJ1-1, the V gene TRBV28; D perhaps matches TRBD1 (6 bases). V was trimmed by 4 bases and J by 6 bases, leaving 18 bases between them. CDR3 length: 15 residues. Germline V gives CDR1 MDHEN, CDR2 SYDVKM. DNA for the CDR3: TGTGCCAGCAGTTCCCCGGCGGGGGCCATGGCTGAAGCTTTCTTT. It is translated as CASSSPAGAMAEAFF. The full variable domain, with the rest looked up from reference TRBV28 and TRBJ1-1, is DVKVTQSSRYLVKRTGEKVFLECVQDMDHENMFWYRQDPGLGLRLIYFSYDVKMKEKGDIPEGYSVSREKKERFSLILESASTNQTSMYLCASSSPAGAMAEAFFGQGTRLTVV.

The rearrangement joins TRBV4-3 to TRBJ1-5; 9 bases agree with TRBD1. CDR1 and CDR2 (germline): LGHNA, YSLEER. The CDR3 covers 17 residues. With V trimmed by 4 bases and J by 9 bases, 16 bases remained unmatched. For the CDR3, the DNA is TGCGCCAGCAGCCTAACGATAAATGTAGGACAGGGGTCGCCCCAGCATTTT. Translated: CASSLTINVGQGSPQHF.

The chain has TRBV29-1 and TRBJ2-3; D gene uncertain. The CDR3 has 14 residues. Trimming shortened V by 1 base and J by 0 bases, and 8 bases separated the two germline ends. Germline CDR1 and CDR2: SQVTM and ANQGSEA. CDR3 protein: CSVEGSDSTDTQYF. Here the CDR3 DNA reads TGCAGCGTTGAAGGATCAGATAGCACAGATACGCAGTATTTT.